This passage covers 19 T cell receptor beta chains from one sample sequenced in a study of blood T cells in healthy people across ages. Next came a second PCR, run for roughly 6 to 11 cycles, which used a sample-barcoded 5' primer along with a J-beta primer mix. TCRdb reprocessed the 5' RACE reads via MiXCR and lists one record per CDR3 protein. The table records 700,000 or so distinct CDR3 sequences, 40% to 45% of them present only once. The sample consisted of blood. The receptors were gathered from an elderly man in good health.

This clonotype was recorded many times. The chain couples TRBV29-1 to TRBJ1-1, with TRBD1 matching over 7 bases. Trimming at V came to 7 bases and at J to 5 bases, leaving 7 bases not matched to a gene. From germline, CDR1 is SQVTM and CDR2 ANQGSEA. This CDR3 contains 12 residues. Here the CDR3 reads CSASRGDTEAFF. CDR3 nucleotides: TGCAGCGCAAGCAGGGGGGATACTGAAGCTTTCTTT.

This chain joins TRBV6-2 or TRBV6-3 and TRBJ2-2; D gene ambiguous. CDR1 and CDR2 from the germline V gene are MNHEY and SVGEGT. Trimming shortened V by 5 bases and J by 9 bases, and 7 bases separated the two germline ends. The CDR3 has 11 amino acids. The CDR3 sequence is CASSPLRELFF. The CDR3 nucleotides read TGTGCCAGCAGTCCCCTCAGGGAGCTGTTTTTT.

This chain joins TRBV28 and TRBJ2-2; a weak D match, TRBD2 (5 bases). The CDR3 extends over 15 amino acids. Trimming took 3 bases from V and 1 from J, leaving 9 bases between them. Germline CDR1 reads MDHEN; CDR2 reads SYDVKM. The CDR3 region has the DNA TGTGCCAGCAGTTTCTCGGGGAGGAACACCGGGGAGCTGTTTTTT. Translating gives CASSFSGRNTGELFF.

This chain connects TRBV7-2 to TRBJ2-5, with 14 positions matching TRBD2. The germline V gene encodes CDR1 SGHTA and CDR2 FQGNSA. The junction had 7 bases not matched to a gene; V was cut back by 0 bases and J by 4 bases. The CDR3 covers 18 residues. The chain's CDR3 is CASSLARGLAGVVETQYF. The CDR3 region has the DNA TGTGCCAGCAGCTTAGCGCGGGGACTAGCGGGGGTCGTAGAGACCCAGTACTTC.

This clonotype has just a few counts. The rearrangement uses TRBV7-2 and TRBJ2-3; D possibly uses TRBD1 or TRBD2 (7 bases each). V was cut by 4 bases and J by 3 bases, with 17 bases left in between. Germline-derived CDR1 and CDR2 are SGHTA and FQGNSA. The CDR3 runs to 16 residues. The CDR3 DNA follows: TGTGCCAGCAGCTCAGGGGGGGGCGCGAGGACAGATACGCAGTATTTT. Protein product: CASSSGGGARTDTQYF. The full variable domain, with the rest looked up from reference TRBV7-2 and TRBJ2-3, is GAGVSQSPSNKVTEKGKDVELRCDPISGHTALYWYRQSLGQGLEFLIYFQGNSAPDKSGLPSDRFSAERTGGSVSTLTIQRTQQEDSAVYLCASSSGGGARTDTQYFGPGTRLTVL.

This chain joins TRBV20-1 and TRBJ2-1; TRBD2 matches 11 bases. The germline V gene has CDR1 DFQATT and CDR2 SNEGSKA (reference sequence). V lost 0 bases and J lost 5; bases outside the gene matches: 6. The CDR3 spans 16 residues. CDR3 amino acids: CSARDPSGRLDNEQFF. As DNA, the CDR3 is TGCAGTGCTAGAGATCCTAGCGGGAGGCTTGACAATGAGCAGTTCTTC.

This clonotype was seen only a few times. The chain combines TRBV7-8 with TRBJ1-1, with 7 positions matching TRBD1. Germline V gene data show CDR1 as SGHVS and CDR2 as FQNEAQ. Trimming cost V 5 bases and J 9 bases; bases outside gene matches: 9. The CDR3 extends over 13 amino acids. This chain's CDR3 is CASSVGDRGQAFF. The CDR3 DNA reads TGTGCCAGCAGCGTGGGGGACAGAGGACAAGCTTTCTTT.

The chain uses TRBV5-1 and TRBJ2-5; D unresolved. The CDR3 spans 14 residues. Per the germline V gene, CDR1 is SGHRS and CDR2 is YFSETQ. Trimming pared 0 bases from V and 5 bases from J, leaving 11 bases between. The CDR3 region is CASSLEWQSETQYF. DNA of the CDR3: TGCGCCAGCAGCTTGGAGTGGCAGTCGGAGACCCAGTACTTC.

The rearrangement joins TRBV21-1 to TRBJ2-1; the table assigns TRBD2, which was not confirmed against the DNA. TRBV21-1 is labeled a pseudogene. The CDR3 has 14 amino acids. The CDR3 nucleotides read TGTGACAGCAGTAGGACTAGCGGGAGTAATGAGCAGTTCTTC. This encodes CDSSRTSGSNEQFF.

This clonotype was detected only a few times. This chain connects TRBV11-3 to TRBJ2-1, with a weak D call TRBD1 (5 bases). V shed 1 base and J shed 4 bases, with 14 bases lying between them. The CDR3 has 16 amino acids. Germline values: CDR1 SGHNT, CDR2 YENEEA. CDR3 loop: CASSLGVQGKYNEQFF. The CDR3 DNA reads TGTGCCAGCAGCTTAGGGGTCCAGGGCAAATACAATGAGCAGTTCTTC.

The V call is TRBV7-2, the J call TRBJ2-1, with D possibly being TRBD1 (5 bases). This CDR3 region has 15 residues. Germline V gives CDR1 SGHTA, CDR2 FQGNSA. Trimming shortened V by 6 bases and J by 9 bases, and 21 bases separated the two germline ends. The CDR3 DNA follows: TGTGCCAGCAGTTCCCTTCCGGTAAGGGGCGGTGAGCAGTTCTTC. It yields the protein CASSSLPVRGGEQFF.

CDR3 in amino acids: CAWSVSGGASDEQFF. The DNA of the CDR3 is TGTGCCTGGAGTGTTAGCGGGGGGGCTAGTGATGAGCAGTTCTTC. The chain is built from TRBV30 and TRBJ2-1; 11 bases fit TRBD2. This CDR3 is 15 amino acids long. Germline CDR1 and CDR2: GTSNPN and SVGIG (reference sequence). With V trimmed by 0 bases and J by 8 bases, 6 bases remained unmatched.

The chain combines TRBV6-6 with TRBJ2-7; TRBD1 aligns across 7 bases. Germline V gene lookup returns CDR1 MNHNY and CDR2 SVGAGI (reference sequence). The CDR3 sequence is 14 residues long. V was clipped by 3 bases and J by 2 bases; unmatched bases: 4. Here the CDR3 reads CASSYGRGTYEQYF. CDR3 bases: TGTGCCAGCAGTTATGGCAGGGGGACCTACGAGCAGTACTTC.

The chain recombines TRBV14 with TRBJ2-1, with TRBD2 matching 12 bases. Germline V gene sequence: CDR1 SGHDN, CDR2 FVKESK. The CDR3 sequence is 19 residues long. V shed 0 bases and J 6 bases; nucleotides not matched to a gene: 12. The CDR3 coding sequence is TGTGCCAGCAGCCAAGATCAGTGGCTAGCGGGAGGGAATGGCAATGAGCAGTTCTTC. It yields the protein CASSQDQWLAGGNGNEQFF.

This clonotype was recorded many times. Being one base from a much bigger clone, this may be a read error. The chain uses TRBV7-2 and TRBJ2-3; TRBD1 is a possible D gene (6 bases). CDR1 SGHTA and CDR2 FQGNSA come from the germline V gene. CDR3 length: 14 residues. Trimming left V 5 bases short and J 6 bases short, with 15 bases between. The CDR3 spells CASSLWGPMDTQYF. The CDR3 DNA follows: TGTGCCAGCAGCCTATGGGGGCCTATGGATACGCAGTATTTT.

This chain uses TRBV7-2 with TRBJ2-7, with no clear D. V gave up 5 bases and J gave up 4 bases, with 9 bases separating them. The CDR3 contains 12 residues. Germline-derived CDR1 and CDR2 are SGHTA and FQGNSA. CDR3 residues: CASSLFLYEQYF. The CDR3 DNA reads TGTGCCAGCAGCCTATTTTTATACGAGCAGTACTTC.

The chain links TRBV3-1 to TRBJ1-4, with 9 bases fitting TRBD1. Germline assignment: CDR1 LGHDT and CDR2 YNNKEL (reference sequence). The V segment lost 2 bases and the J segment 0 bases; nucleotides outside the gene matches: 4. The CDR3 totals 17 residues. The CDR3 is CASSQRGQGSTNEKLFF. CDR3 nucleotide sequence: TGTGCCAGCAGCCAACGGGGACAGGGATCAACTAATGAAAAACTGTTTTTT.

The V and J genes are TRBV7-6 and TRBJ2-1; 7 bases agree with TRBD1. Germline V gene lookup returns CDR1 SGHVS and CDR2 FNYEAQ. J lost 14 bases, V lost 4 bases, and 8 bases had no gene match. The CDR3 is made up of 12 amino acids. The CDR3 is CASSSTTGVEFF. The CDR3 coding sequence is TGTGCCAGCAGCTCCACTACAGGGGTCGAGTTCTTC.

This chain joins TRBV6-2 or TRBV6-3 and TRBJ1-3; D ambiguous. Germline V gene sequence: CDR1 MNHEY, CDR2 SVGEGT. Trimming cost V 2 bases and J 4 bases, with 15 bases left between them. The CDR3 consists of 16 residues. The CDR3 region is CASSYLRTRNGNTIYF. The CDR3 DNA reads as TGTGCCAGCAGTTACCTCAGGACGAGAAACGGAAACACCATATATTTT.